This T cell receptor beta chain was identified in a study of CD8+CD57+ T cells in acquired aplastic anemia. Study in general: Average DNA yield from sorted CD4+ and CD8+ cells was approximately 3 ug. Study observations and caveats: It was found that twenty-nine CD8+ CDR3 sequences were shared between patients and controls.

TCR beta VDJ and CDR3 were profiled, and genomic DNA was the template. TCRdb re-called the reads with MiXCR, one entry per CDR3 protein. The sample includes about 200,000 distinct CDR3 sequences, about 62% of them seen just once. Points on this clonotype: The antigen is not known.

All sequencing subjects had displayed CD8+CD57+ cell expansion on flow cytometry. Germline assignment: CDR1 SGHTA and CDR2 FQGNSA. The CDR3 length is 15 residues. After removal of 9 bases from V and 9 bases from J, the junction contained 17 bases not matched to a gene. Sequenced: sorted CD4+, CD8+, or CD8+CD57+ T cells (not recorded which) from PBMCs. The chain uses TRBV7-2 and TRBJ2-1; 7 bases agree with TRBD2. The clonotype comes from a human donor with aplastic anemia. CDR3 loop: CASNDRRESRIEQFF. In nucleotides, the CDR3 is TGTGCCAGTAACGACCGGCGGGAGTCTCGGATTGAGCAGTTCTTC.